What follows are 8 T cell receptor beta chains derived from one specimen sequenced in a study of cytomegalovirus exposure and HLA in healthy donors. The PCR was carried out with 60 Vbeta primers and 13 Jbeta primers. Profiled with immunoSEQ multiplex PCR; TCRdb holds only in-frame clones, not every one. This listing includes some 34,000 clones. The sequenced sample consisted of PBMCs. All receptors come from a man in his forties in good health and CMV-seronegative.

The chain combines TRBV10-1 with TRBJ2-7, with unresolved D. CDR1 and CDR2 (germline): WNHNN, SYGVQD (reference sequence). The V end lost 5 bases, the J end lost 2 bases, and 10 bases lay between the germline ends. This CDR3 comprises 13 residues. CDR3: CASSPPVPYEQYF. The CDR3 bases are TGCGCCAGCAGTCCGCCGGTTCCCTACGAGCAGTACTTC.

The chain couples TRBV5-1 to TRBJ2-7, with a possible D match to TRBD2 (7 bases). CDR3 length: 16 amino acids. Germline V gene data show CDR1 as SGHRS and CDR2 as YFSETQ. Trimming cost V 4 bases and J 6 bases, with 23 bases left between them. Written as DNA, the CDR3 is TGCGCCAGCAGCCAAACACGGGGGGCCGTTGTGGGCGAGCAGTACTTC. It specifies CASSQTRGAVVGEQYF.

The chain recombines TRBV19 with TRBJ1-5; 10 bases fit TRBD1. This CDR3 contains 15 residues. Germline CDR1 is LNHDA and CDR2 is SQIVND (reference sequence). The V segment lost 7 bases and the J segment 12 bases; nucleotides outside the gene matches: 15. For the CDR3, the DNA is TGTGCCAGTACCCATCGGGGACAGGGGCCACTTGTCCAGCATTTT. Its translation: CASTHRGQGPLVQHF.

The chain combines TRBV6-6 with TRBJ2-4; 9 bases fit TRBD1. The CDR3 extends over 16 amino acids. The junction had 9 bases not matched to a gene; V was cut back by 6 bases and J by 3 bases. Germline CDR1 and CDR2: MNHNY and SVGAGI (reference sequence). The CDR3 reads CASSVRQGGGKNIQYF. In DNA form, the CDR3 reads TGTGCCAGCAGCGTACGACAGGGGGGAGGCAAAAACATTCAGTACTTC.

This sequence joins TRBV4-2 and TRBJ2-4, with 7 positions matching TRBD2. The trim removed 4 bases at V and 6 bases at J, leaving 3 bases unmatched. The CDR3 covers 13 residues. Per the germline V gene, CDR1 is LGHNA and CDR2 is YNFKEQ. In DNA form, the CDR3 reads TGTGCCAGCAGCCCGGGACTATCAAACATTCAGTACTTC. This gives the protein CASSPGLSNIQYF.

The chain is built from TRBV18 and TRBJ1-2; 8 nucleotides align to TRBD1. The J segment lost 2 bases and the V segment lost 3 bases, leaving 2 bases of the junction unmatched. This CDR3 is built from 14 residues. Germline assignment: CDR1 KGHSH and CDR2 LQKENI. The CDR3 region is CASSPTGDNYGYTF. The CDR3, as DNA: TGTGCCAGCTCACCGACAGGGGACAACTATGGCTACACCTTC.

The rearrangement links TRBV5-1 to TRBJ2-2; 9 positions match TRBD1. There are 15 residues in the CDR3. CDR1 is SGHRS and CDR2 is YFSETQ in the germline V gene. After removal of 4 bases from V and 7 bases from J, the junction contained 8 bases not matched to a gene. The CDR3 loop is CASSGWTGAGGELFF. As DNA, the CDR3 is TGCGCCAGCAGCGGGTGGACAGGGGCCGGCGGGGAGCTGTTTTTT.

CDR3 sequence reads: CASSLGLAGEAPYEQYF. In DNA, the CDR3 is TGTGCCAGCAGCCTCGGACTAGCGGGAGAGGCGCCCTACGAGCAGTACTTC. This chain links TRBV5-6 with TRBJ2-7, with 13 bases that match TRBD2. The CDR3 loop spans 17 amino acids. Germline V lookup: CDR1 SGHDT, CDR2 YYEEEE. With 4 bases clipped from V and 2 bases from J, the junction kept 9 bases outside the gene matches.